This T cell receptor (beta chain) was found in a study of cytomegalovirus exposure and HLA in healthy donors. The PCR made use of 60 Vbeta and 13 Jbeta primers. The method was immunoSEQ multiplex PCR; TCRdb's version includes in-frame clones alone and lacks a portion of them. The table shows about 160,000 clones, with about 72% occurring only once. This TCR came from a man aged 45 to 65 in good health and CMV-seropositive. Sequences were obtained from PBMCs.

CDR3: CASSSGLAGDEQYF. CDR3 in DNA: TGTGCCAGCAGCTCCGGACTAGCGGGTGACGAGCAGTACTTC. The rearrangement joins TRBV7-3 to TRBJ2-7; TRBD2 aligns across 11 bases. This CDR3 is 14 amino acids long. The germline V gene has CDR1 SGHTA and CDR2 FQGTGA. V gave up 4 bases and J gave up 5 bases; unmatched junction bases: 4.